Below, 9 T cell receptor beta chains from the same sample are listed, as sequenced in a study of early T cells in non-severe SARS-CoV-2 infection. TCRdb recomputed calls from the 5' RACE reads with MiXCR, one row per CDR3 protein. The sample holds 55,000 to 65,000 distinct CDR3 sequences, around 9.3% seen once. The sequenced sample was whole blood. Receptors originate from an adult who was a healthcare worker with PCR-confirmed SARS-CoV-2 infection or an uninfected control (not recorded which).

At least ten counts were recorded for this clonotype. The chain has TRBV7-9 and TRBJ1-4; D not certain. The germline CDR1 and CDR2 sequences are SEHNR and FQNEAQ (reference sequence). Trimming pared 11 bases from V and 6 bases from J, leaving 16 bases between. The CDR3 contains 13 residues. CDR3 sequence: CAAARAGDEKLFF. DNA of the CDR3: TGTGCCGCAGCTCGGGCGGGAGATGAAAAACTGTTTTTT.

This sequence joins TRBV7-9 and TRBJ2-3; 10 positions match TRBD1. The germline gives CDR1 SEHNR, CDR2 FQNEAQ (reference sequence). The CDR3 extends over 16 amino acids. The V segment lost 5 bases and the J segment 3 bases; nucleotides outside the gene matches: 8. CDR3 sequence (DNA): TGTGCCAGCAGCCCGGGGACAGGGGCCAGGACAGATACGCAGTATTTT. It encodes CASSPGTGARTDTQYF. Using reference TRBV7-9 and TRBJ2-3 for the parts outside the CDR3, the full variable domain is DTGVSQNPRHKITKRGQNVTFRCDPISEHNRLYWYRQTLGQGPEFLTYFQNEAQLEKSRLLSDRFSAERPKGSFSTLEIQRTEQGDSAMYLCASSPGTGARTDTQYFGPGTRLTVL.

Comments on this clonotype: Being one base from a much bigger clone, this may be a read error. This rearrangement joins TRBV29-1 to TRBJ2-7; D is unclear. V lost 0 bases to trimming and J lost 2 bases, with 11 bases between them. CDR1 and CDR2 (germline): SQVTM, ANQGSEA. The CDR3 spans 14 residues. CDR3 in amino acids: CSVEEGSSPYEQYF. CDR3 DNA sequence: TGCAGCGTTGAAGAAGGATCGAGCCCCTACGAGCAGTACTTC.

This clonotype was seen a handful of times. CDR3 residues: CASSLISGANVLTF. CDR3 coding DNA: TGTGCCAGCAGCTTGATTTCTGGGGCCAACGTCCTGACTTTC. The chain couples TRBV5-6 to TRBJ2-6; no clear D gene. V dropped 1 base and J dropped 1 base, with 3 bases sitting between them. Germline values: CDR1 SGHDT, CDR2 YYEEEE. The CDR3 spans 14 residues.

In nucleotides, the CDR3 is TGTGCCAGCCGGTTGAGGGCCCTCTCCTACGAGCAGTACTTC. Protein sequence: CASRLRALSYEQYF. The chain links TRBV12-3 or TRBV12-4 to TRBJ2-7; D perhaps matches TRBD2 (5 bases). V was trimmed by 8 bases and J by 0 bases, leaving 14 bases between them. This CDR3 spans 14 amino acids.

The table lists this clonotype with many counts. V gene TRBV6-6 combines with J gene TRBJ2-7; 10 nucleotides agree with TRBD1. The CDR3 totals 16 residues. With V trimmed by 2 bases and J by 5 bases, 9 bases remained unmatched. CDR1 MNHNY and CDR2 SVGAGI come from the germline V gene (reference sequence). Here the CDR3 DNA reads TGTGCCAGCAGTTACCCGCCGTGGACAGGGGGGCACGAGCAGTACTTC. It translates to CASSYPPWTGGHEQYF.

This clonotype has only a few counts. V usage is TRBV6-5 and J usage is TRBJ1-1; D is perhaps TRBD1 (5 bases). Trimming cost V 6 bases and J 1 base, with 24 bases left between them. Germline CDR1 and CDR2: MNHEY and SVGAGI. The CDR3 is 18 residues long. The chain's CDR3 is CASRPEWGVGGTNTEAFF. The DNA for the CDR3 is TGTGCCAGCAGACCCGAGTGGGGGGTTGGGGGAACGAACACTGAAGCTTTCTTT.

The rearrangement uses TRBV15 and TRBJ2-7, with D possibly TRBD1 on 5 matching bases. CDR3 size: 16 residues. The V end lost 1 base, the J end lost 3 bases, and 16 bases lay between the germline ends. From germline, CDR1 is LNHNV and CDR2 YYDKDF (reference sequence). CDR3 DNA: TGTGCCACCAGCAGAGCAGGGCAGACAGCACGCTACGAGCAGTACTTC. Translated, it gives CATSRAGQTARYEQYF.

This clonotype has ten or more counts. The J gene is TRBJ2-5, the V gene TRBV2; 10 bases are a match to TRBD2. The junction had 12 bases not matched to a gene; V was cut back by 7 bases and J by 4 bases. There are 16 residues in the CDR3. Germline V gives CDR1 SNHLY, CDR2 FYNNEI. The CDR3 sequence is CASNYGRTSGAETQYF. The CDR3 region has the DNA TGTGCCAGCAACTACGGGAGGACTAGCGGCGCAGAGACCCAGTACTTC.